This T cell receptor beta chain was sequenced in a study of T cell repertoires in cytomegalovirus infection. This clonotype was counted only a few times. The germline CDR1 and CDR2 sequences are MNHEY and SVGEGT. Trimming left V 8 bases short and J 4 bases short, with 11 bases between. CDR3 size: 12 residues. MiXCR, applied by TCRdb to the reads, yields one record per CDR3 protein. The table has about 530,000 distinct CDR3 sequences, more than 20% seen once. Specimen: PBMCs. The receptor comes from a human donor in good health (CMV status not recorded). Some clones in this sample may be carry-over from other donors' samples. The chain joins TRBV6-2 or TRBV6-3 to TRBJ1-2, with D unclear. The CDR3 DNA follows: TGTGCCAGCTCGGGTACGGTCTATGGCTACACCTTC. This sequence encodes CASSGTVYGYTF.